The clone carrying this T cell receptor beta chain was seen more than once but under ten times. Its specificity is not known. The sample comes from a study of T-cell memory formation after mild COVID-19. Study summary: TCR clusters showed largely donor specificity. Study-level points and caveats: Contracting CD4+ clones lay largely in CM and EM, with CD8+ ones residing in EMRA. Day 37-peaking second-wave clones had unconfirmed SARS-CoV-2 specificity.

Germline assignment: CDR1 LNHNV and CDR2 YYDKDF (reference sequence). The V gene lost 4 bases and the J gene lost 0 bases, with 7 bases spanning the gap. The CDR3 loop spans 14 amino acids. It was 5'RACE with constant-segment primers that produced the TCR alpha and TCR beta cDNA libraries, which carried sample barcodes and UMIs. Via MiXCR, TCRdb re-called the 5' RACE reads, giving one row per CDR3 protein. In the table there are fewer than 350,000 distinct CDR3 sequences, roughly 13% of which are singletons. The rearrangement links TRBV15 to TRBJ1-5; D is unresolved. The receptor was isolated from a man between 18 and 29 years old who had mild COVID-19 (a few samples of this study predate the infection). Cell type and time point are not known. Sequenced: PBMCs or a T cell subset sorted from them (not recorded which). CDR3 DNA: TGTGCCACCAGCATAGCTAATAGCAATCAGCCCCAGCATTTT. Translating it yields CATSIANSNQPQHF.